The entry that follows covers one T cell receptor beta chain sequence. The CDR3 contains 17 residues. Germline values: CDR1 MNHEY, CDR2 SVGEGT. The junction had 9 bases not matched to a gene; V was cut back by 2 bases and J by 9 bases. This entry belongs to a study of blood T cell repertoires in COVID-19. Study-level information: The cDNA or gDNA used as material had been derived from T cells, B-cell-depleted T cells, or PBMCs.

In the original analysis: The authors estimated nucleated cell counts from reference gene primer amplification. This table comes from immunoSEQ multiplex PCR, and its TCRdb copy is limited to in-frame clones, with some not included. V, J and clone size are taken as reported in that table, and D and trimming were inferred from the DNA itself. The data contain around 260,000 clones, approximately 91% of them singletons. Sequenced sample: peripheral blood. The J gene is TRBJ1-6, the V gene TRBV6-2 or TRBV6-3; 11 nucleotides align to TRBD1. This clonotype originated in a human donor in a cohort sampled during active COVID-19. Here the CDR3 DNA reads TGTGCCAGCAGTTACCGGGACAGGGGGTGGAGAAGTTCACCCCTCCACTTT. Residues: CASSYRDRGWRSSPLHF.